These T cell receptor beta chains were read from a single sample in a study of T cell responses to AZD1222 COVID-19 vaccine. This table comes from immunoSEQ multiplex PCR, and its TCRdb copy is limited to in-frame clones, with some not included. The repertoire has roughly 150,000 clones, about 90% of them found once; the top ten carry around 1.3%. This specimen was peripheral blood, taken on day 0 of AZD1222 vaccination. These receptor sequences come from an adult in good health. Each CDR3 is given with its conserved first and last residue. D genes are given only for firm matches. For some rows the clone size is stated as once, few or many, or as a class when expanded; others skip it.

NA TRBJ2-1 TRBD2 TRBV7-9 TGTGCCAGCAGCCCCAGAAATACCGTACGGGGGGGTTCCTACAATGAGCAGTTCTTC CASSPRNTVRGGSYNEQFF
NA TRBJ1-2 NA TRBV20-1 TGCAGTGGCCCCCAGGGGTATGGCTACACCTTC CSGPQGYGYTF
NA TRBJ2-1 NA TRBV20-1 TGCAGTGCTAGTCCCGACCCGGGGAATGAGCAGTTCTTC CSASPDPGNEQFF
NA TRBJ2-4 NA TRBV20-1 TGCAGTGCTCGAGGGACAAACATTCAGTACTTC CSARGTNIQYF
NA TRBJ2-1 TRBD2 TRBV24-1 TGTGCCACCAGTGATTTGGGGAGGGGCAATGAGCAGTTCTTC CATSDLGRGNEQFF
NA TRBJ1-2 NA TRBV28 TGTGCCAGCAGCACCCCCGGGGGACCTCTACGCTTC CASSTPGGPLRF
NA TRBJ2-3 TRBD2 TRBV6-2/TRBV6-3 TGTGCCAGCAGCCCCGGACTAGCGGGAGTTAAGGGGGGAACAGATACGCAGTATTTT CASSPGLAGVKGGTDTQYF
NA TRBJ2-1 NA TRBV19 TGTGCCAGTAGTATTTCGGGGTACAATGAGCAGTTCTTC CASSISGYNEQFF
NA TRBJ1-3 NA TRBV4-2 TGTGCCAGCAGCCAAGGGGGAGGGGTAAGCTCTGGAAACACCATATATTTT CASSQGGGVSSGNTIYF
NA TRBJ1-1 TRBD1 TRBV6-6 TGTGCCAGCAGTTCAGGGGGTAGGACTGAAGCTTTCTTT CASSSGGRTEAFF
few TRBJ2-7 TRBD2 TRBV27 TGTGCCAGCAGTTCCGGACTAGCGGGGTCCTACGAGCAGTACTTC CASSSGLAGSYEQYF
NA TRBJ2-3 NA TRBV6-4 TGTGCCAGCAGTGACTCGGGGGCACCAGATACGCAGTATTTT CASSDSGAPDTQYF
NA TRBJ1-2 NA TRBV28 TGTGCCAGCAGTCCGGGGCCCGGGAGCTATGGCTACACCTTC CASSPGPGSYGYTF
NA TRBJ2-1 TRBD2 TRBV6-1 TGTGCCAGCAGTCAAGAAGGACTAGCGGCCTACAATGAGCAGTTCTTC CASSQEGLAAYNEQFF
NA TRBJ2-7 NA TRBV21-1 TGTGCCAGCAGCAAAGTACCGGGACAGGGAGTCGACGAGCAGTACTTC CASSKVPGQGVDEQYF
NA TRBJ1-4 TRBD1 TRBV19 TGTGCCAGTACCTTGTTCGGGACAGGGAATGAAAAACTGTTTTTT CASTLFGTGNEKLFF
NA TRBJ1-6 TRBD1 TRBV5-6 TGTGCCAGCAGCTTGCGAGGACAGGGCCTGAGCTCCTATAATTCACCCCTCCACTTT CASSLRGQGLSSYNSPLHF
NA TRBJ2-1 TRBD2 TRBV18 TGTGCCAGCTCAAAAGGTCTTGGGACTAGTTGGCTTGAGCAGTTCTTC CASSKGLGTSWLEQFF
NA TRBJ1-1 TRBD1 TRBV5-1 TGCGCCAGCAGCAAGGGGGACAGAATGAACACTGAAGCTTTCTTT CASSKGDRMNTEAFF
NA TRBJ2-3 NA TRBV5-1 TGCGCCAGCAGCTTCGGAGGGCGCACAGATACGCAGTATTTT CASSFGGRTDTQYF
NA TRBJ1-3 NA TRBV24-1 TGTGCCACCAGCCCCCATACCCCAGCCGATGGGGGGTATAGAAACACCATATATTTT CATSPHTPADGGYRNTIYF
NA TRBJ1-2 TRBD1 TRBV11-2 TGTGCCAGCAGCTGGGACAGATATAACTATGGCTACACCTTC CASSWDRYNYGYTF
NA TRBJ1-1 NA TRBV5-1 TGCGCCAGCAGCCCCGGCGCGGGGACGAACACTGAAGCTTTCTTT CASSPGAGTNTEAFF
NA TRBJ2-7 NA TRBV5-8 TGTGCCAGCAGCTTGGTAGGGTTCGAGCAGTACTTC CASSLVGFEQYF